A selection of T cell receptor beta chains follows, all from one sample in a study of shared clonotypes between healthy human individuals. Assay used: immunoSEQ multiplex PCR; TCRdb lists only in-frame clones, some missing. Of under 1,900,000 clones listed, approximately 98.5% were seen once; the top ten hold around 0.38%. The sequencing sample was made of naive CD4+ T cells sorted from blood. All receptors come from a man younger than 40 in good health. Both conserved end residues are part of each CDR3. D genes are given only for firm matches. For some rows the clone size is stated as once, few or many, or as a class when expanded; others skip it.

d_gene: .; j_gene: TRBJ1-1; v_gene: TRBV29-1; abundance: .; CDR3aa: CSVKPPNTEAFF; CDR3nt: TGCAGCGTAAAGCCCCCGAACACTGAAGCTTTCTTT
d_gene: .; j_gene: TRBJ2-5; v_gene: TRBV2; abundance: .; CDR3aa: CASSFREETQYF; CDR3nt: TGTGCCAGCAGCTTCAGGGAAGAGACCCAGTACTTC
d_gene: TRBD2; j_gene: TRBJ2-3; v_gene: TRBV5-1; abundance: .; CDR3aa: CASSQRAILAGTDTQYF; CDR3nt: TGCGCCAGCAGCCAACGAGCGATACTAGCGGGAACAGATACGCAGTATTTT
d_gene: .; j_gene: TRBJ1-3; v_gene: TRBV6-5; abundance: .; CDR3aa: CASTIGGLSGNTIYF; CDR3nt: TGTGCCAGCACCATAGGGGGACTCTCTGGAAACACCATATATTTT
d_gene: .; j_gene: TRBJ2-1; v_gene: TRBV25-1; abundance: .; CDR3aa: CASSERKLGEQFF; CDR3nt: TGTGCCAGCAGTGAAAGGAAGCTAGGTGAGCAGTTCTTC
d_gene: .; j_gene: TRBJ1-4; v_gene: TRBV18; abundance: .; CDR3aa: CASSPLTGNEKLFF; CDR3nt: TGTGCCAGCTCACCACTGACAGGAAATGAAAAACTGTTTTTT
d_gene: TRBD1; j_gene: TRBJ1-1; v_gene: TRBV11-3; abundance: .; CDR3aa: CASSKGQMNTEAFF; CDR3nt: TGTGCCAGCAGCAAGGGACAGATGAACACTGAAGCTTTCTTT
d_gene: .; j_gene: TRBJ1-3; v_gene: TRBV4-1; abundance: .; CDR3aa: CASSQDVLQGNTIYF; CDR3nt: TGCGCCAGCAGCCAAGATGTATTGCAGGGAAACACCATATATTTT
d_gene: .; j_gene: TRBJ2-3; v_gene: TRBV21-1; abundance: .; CDR3aa: CASSKGGRVKGYF; CDR3nt: TGTGCCAGCAGCAAAGGAGGGCGGGTGAAAGGGTATTTT
d_gene: .; j_gene: TRBJ1-3; v_gene: TRBV5-4; abundance: .; CDR3aa: CASSLGPSPGNTIYF; CDR3nt: TGTGCCAGCAGCTTGGGCCCCTCACCTGGAAACACCATATATTTT
d_gene: .; j_gene: TRBJ1-5; v_gene: TRBV7-5; abundance: .; CDR3aa: CARSLLAGGASQPQHF; CDR3nt: TGTGCCAGAAGCTTGTTGGCAGGGGGCGCTTCCCAGCCCCAGCATTTT
d_gene: .; j_gene: TRBJ1-2; v_gene: TRBV13; abundance: .; CDR3aa: CASSLTTANYGYTF; CDR3nt: TGTGCCAGCAGCTTAACGACCGCTAACTATGGCTACACCTTC
d_gene: TRBD2; j_gene: TRBJ2-1; v_gene: TRBV9; abundance: .; CDR3aa: CASSARLAGGLNEQFF; CDR3nt: TGTGCCAGCAGCGCGAGACTAGCGGGAGGGTTAAATGAGCAGTTCTTC
d_gene: .; j_gene: TRBJ2-2; v_gene: TRBV18; abundance: .; CDR3aa: CASSPAGLSGELFF; CDR3nt: TGTGCCAGCTCACCGGCCGGGTTATCCGGGGAGCTGTTTTTT
d_gene: .; j_gene: TRBJ2-3; v_gene: TRBV13; abundance: .; CDR3aa: CASSATASTDTQYF; CDR3nt: TGTGCCAGCAGCGCGACAGCCAGTACAGATACGCAGTATTTT
d_gene: TRBD2; j_gene: TRBJ2-7; v_gene: TRBV6-6; abundance: .; CDR3aa: CASRTSESPEQYF; CDR3nt: TGTGCCAGCAGGACTAGCGAGTCCCCCGAGCAGTACTTC
d_gene: .; j_gene: TRBJ1-1; v_gene: TRBV14; abundance: once; CDR3aa: CASSARVRLPNTEAFF; CDR3nt: TGTGCCAGCAGCGCTAGGGTCAGGCTTCCGAACACTGAAGCTTTCTTT
d_gene: .; j_gene: TRBJ1-2; v_gene: TRBV14; abundance: .; CDR3aa: CASSQYRHPPNYGYTF; CDR3nt: TGTGCCAGCAGCCAATACAGACATCCTCCAAACTATGGCTACACCTTC
d_gene: .; j_gene: TRBJ2-5; v_gene: TRBV13; abundance: .; CDR3aa: CASSLEGLGGGRETQYF; CDR3nt: TGTGCCAGCAGCTTAGAGGGATTGGGCGGTGGCAGGGAGACCCAGTACTTC
d_gene: TRBD2; j_gene: TRBJ2-7; v_gene: TRBV2; abundance: once; CDR3aa: CASNVGGRANEQYF; CDR3nt: TGTGCCAGCAATGTGGGCGGGAGGGCCAACGAGCAGTACTTC
d_gene: .; j_gene: TRBJ2-3; v_gene: TRBV7-9; abundance: .; CDR3aa: CASTPGTDTQYF; CDR3nt: TGTGCCAGCACCCCTGGCACAGATACGCAGTATTTT
d_gene: TRBD1; j_gene: TRBJ2-2; v_gene: TRBV7-8; abundance: .; CDR3aa: CASSPRQGGHTGELFF; CDR3nt: TGTGCCAGCAGCCCCCGACAGGGTGGGCACACCGGGGAGCTGTTTTTT
d_gene: .; j_gene: TRBJ2-2; v_gene: TRBV10-3; abundance: .; CDR3aa: CAIGSYPVNTGELFF; CDR3nt: TGTGCCATCGGTTCGTACCCAGTGAACACCGGGGAGCTGTTTTTT
d_gene: .; j_gene: TRBJ2-1; v_gene: TRBV27; abundance: .; CDR3aa: CASSPRADTYSYEQFF; CDR3nt: TGTGCCAGCAGTCCCCGCGCGGATACCTACTCATATGAGCAGTTCTTC
d_gene: .; j_gene: TRBJ2-1; v_gene: TRBV2; abundance: .; CDR3aa: CASTGYNEQFF; CDR3nt: TGTGCCAGCACGGGCTACAATGAGCAGTTCTTC
d_gene: TRBD2; j_gene: TRBJ2-7; v_gene: TRBV7-9; abundance: .; CDR3aa: CASSLPRLAGIGAYEQYF; CDR3nt: TGTGCCAGCAGCTTACCCCGACTAGCGGGAATCGGCGCCTACGAGCAGTACTTC
d_gene: TRBD1; j_gene: TRBJ1-2; v_gene: TRBV4-3; abundance: .; CDR3aa: CASSQDRVGNYGYTF; CDR3nt: TGCGCCAGCAGCCAGGACAGGGTGGGGAACTATGGCTACACCTTC
d_gene: .; j_gene: TRBJ2-5; v_gene: TRBV18; abundance: once; CDR3aa: CASSPRALELQETQYF; CDR3nt: TGTGCCAGCTCACCAAGGGCTCTAGAGCTCCAAGAGACCCAGTACTTC
d_gene: .; j_gene: TRBJ2-3; v_gene: TRBV4-1; abundance: .; CDR3aa: CASSQNVVTDTQYF; CDR3nt: TGCGCCAGCAGCCAAAATGTGGTCACAGATACGCAGTATTTT
d_gene: TRBD1; j_gene: TRBJ2-1; v_gene: TRBV5-5; abundance: .; CDR3aa: CASSLEGDSPYNEQFF; CDR3nt: TGTGCCAGCAGCTTGGAGGGGGACAGCCCTTACAATGAGCAGTTCTTC
d_gene: .; j_gene: TRBJ2-4; v_gene: TRBV2; abundance: .; CDR3aa: CASSEARQIKNIQYF; CDR3nt: TGTGCCAGCAGTGAAGCGCGGCAGATCAAAAACATTCAGTACTTC
d_gene: TRBD1; j_gene: TRBJ2-5; v_gene: TRBV29-1; abundance: .; CDR3aa: CSVGGQAGGETQYF; CDR3nt: TGCAGCGTCGGGGGACAGGCGGGTGGAGAGACCCAGTACTTC
d_gene: TRBD1; j_gene: TRBJ1-4; v_gene: TRBV15; abundance: .; CDR3aa: CATSRGGTGFEKLFF; CDR3nt: TGTGCCACCAGCAGAGGAGGGACAGGGTTTGAAAAACTGTTTTTT
d_gene: .; j_gene: TRBJ1-1; v_gene: TRBV7-2; abundance: .; CDR3aa: CASSLVETTEAFF; CDR3nt: TGTGCCAGCAGCTTAGTGGAGACCACTGAAGCTTTCTTT
d_gene: .; j_gene: TRBJ2-5; v_gene: TRBV6-4; abundance: .; CDR3aa: CASSQIPQETQYF; CDR3nt: TGTGCCAGCAGCCAAATTCCCCAAGAGACCCAGTACTTC
d_gene: .; j_gene: TRBJ1-1; v_gene: TRBV29-1; abundance: .; CDR3aa: CSVDPQGTGEAFF; CDR3nt: TGCAGCGTTGATCCGCAGGGGACGGGTGAAGCTTTCTTT
d_gene: TRBD1; j_gene: TRBJ2-7; v_gene: TRBV18; abundance: .; CDR3aa: CASSPPTGGDPYEQYF; CDR3nt: TGTGCCAGCTCACCTCCGACAGGGGGGGACCCCTACGAGCAGTACTTC
d_gene: .; j_gene: TRBJ2-1; v_gene: TRBV18; abundance: few; CDR3aa: CASSPAGNEQFF; CDR3nt: TGTGCCAGCTCACCGGCGGGGAATGAGCAGTTCTTC
d_gene: .; j_gene: TRBJ2-2; v_gene: TRBV5-5; abundance: .; CDR3aa: CASSLGVPPNTGELFF; CDR3nt: TGTGCCAGCAGCTTGGGGGTGCCGCCGAACACCGGGGAGCTGTTTTTT
d_gene: .; j_gene: TRBJ2-5; v_gene: TRBV12-5; abundance: .; CDR3aa: CASGFSGVRGQETQYF; CDR3nt: TGTGCTAGCGGTTTCTCGGGGGTAAGGGGCCAAGAGACCCAGTACTTC
d_gene: .; j_gene: TRBJ2-3; v_gene: TRBV9; abundance: .; CDR3aa: CASSVGHLTSTDTQYF; CDR3nt: TGTGCCAGCAGCGTAGGACACTTGACTAGCACAGATACGCAGTATTTT
d_gene: .; j_gene: TRBJ2-5; v_gene: TRBV11-1; abundance: .; CDR3aa: CASSVGPTQYF; CDR3nt: TGTGCCAGCAGCGTAGGTCCAACCCAGTACTTC
d_gene: .; j_gene: TRBJ2-1; v_gene: TRBV9; abundance: .; CDR3aa: CASSEYSAGSYNEQFF; CDR3nt: TGTGCCAGCAGCGAATACTCGGCAGGCTCCTACAATGAGCAGTTCTTC
d_gene: .; j_gene: TRBJ1-5; v_gene: TRBV6-1; abundance: .; CDR3aa: CASSDRVDNQPQHF; CDR3nt: TGTGCCAGCAGTGACAGGGTAGACAATCAGCCCCAGCATTTT
d_gene: .; j_gene: TRBJ2-7; v_gene: TRBV6-1; abundance: .; CDR3aa: CASSDFWEQYF; CDR3nt: TGTGCCAGCAGCGACTTCTGGGAGCAGTACTTC
d_gene: .; j_gene: TRBJ1-4; v_gene: TRBV10-3; abundance: .; CDR3aa: CAISESKGKLNEKLFF; CDR3nt: TGTGCCATCAGTGAGTCGAAGGGCAAACTCAATGAAAAACTGTTTTTT
d_gene: .; j_gene: TRBJ2-7; v_gene: TRBV7-9; abundance: .; CDR3aa: CASSPRGYEQYF; CDR3nt: TGTGCCAGCAGCCCCCGGGGCTACGAGCAGTACTTC